Listed below are T cell receptor beta chains from one sample, sequenced in a study of technical replicates of blood from a handful of donors. Assay used: immunoSEQ multiplex PCR; TCRdb lists only in-frame clones, some missing. Found here are around 93,000 clones, 85% to 95% of them singletons; the top ten hold around 0.3%. The sample comprised T cells isolated from PBMCs. These receptors came from a human donor in good health. Each CDR3 is given with its conserved first and last residue. A D gene is named only where the DNA matches it firmly. Clone size, where shown, is once, few, many, or a class for clones that have expanded.

>NA|NA|TRBV13|TRBJ1-4
CASSRSGQFFEKLFF
TGTGCCAGCAGCCGTTCCGGACAGTTCTTCGAAAAACTGTTTTTT
>once|NA|TRBV9|TRBJ1-5
CASSEEGDNQPQHF
TGTGCCAGCAGCGAGGAAGGGGACAATCAGCCCCAGCATTTT
>NA|NA|TRBV5-1|TRBJ2-1
CASSLIPSSSYNEQFF
TGCGCCAGCAGCTTGATTCCGTCGAGCTCCTACAATGAGCAGTTCTTC
>once|TRBD2|TRBV9|TRBJ2-5
CASRALAEETQYF
TGTGCCAGCAGGGCTCTAGCGGAAGAGACCCAGTACTTC
>once|TRBD1|TRBV19|TRBJ1-2
CASSTLGTVGYGYTF
TGTGCCAGTAGTACTTTGGGGACAGTAGGATATGGCTACACCTTC
>NA|NA|TRBV11-3|TRBJ1-1
CASSFSQTTEAFF
TGTGCCAGCAGCTTTAGCCAGACCACTGAAGCTTTCTTT
>NA|NA|TRBV14|TRBJ2-1
CASSTGLLNNEQFF
TGTGCCAGCAGCACCGGACTTCTTAACAATGAGCAGTTCTTC
>NA|NA|TRBV4-1|TRBJ1-5
CASSPRGNQPQHF
TGCGCCAGCAGTCCTAGGGGGAATCAGCCCCAGCATTTT
>NA|TRBD1|TRBV7-3|TRBJ2-7
CASSLMGQGTYEQYF
TGTGCCAGCAGCTTAATGGGACAGGGAACCTACGAGCAGTACTTC
>NA|TRBD2|TRBV6-5|TRBJ2-5
CASSYGEGEETQYF
TGTGCCAGCAGTTATGGGGAGGGAGAGGAGACCCAGTACTTC
>NA|NA|TRBV5-6|TRBJ1-1
CASSFQERRDTEAFF
TGTGCCAGCAGCTTTCAAGAACGCCGGGACACTGAAGCTTTCTTT
>NA|NA|TRBV4-1|TRBJ2-3
CASSQGMGGITDTQYF
TGCGCCAGCAGCCAAGGGATGGGCGGGATCACAGATACGCAGTATTTT
>NA|TRBD2|TRBV7-3|TRBJ2-5
CASSSSGGIETQYF
TGTGCCAGCAGCTCCTCGGGAGGTATAGAGACCCAGTACTTC
>NA|TRBD1|TRBV19|TRBJ2-3
CASRGQGADTQYF
TGTGCCAGTAGGGGACAGGGGGCAGATACGCAGTATTTT
>once|TRBD1|TRBV2|TRBJ2-7
CASRSGTDFYEQYF
TGTGCCAGCAGATCCGGGACAGATTTCTACGAGCAGTACTTC
>NA|NA|TRBV6-5|TRBJ2-7
CASRGKDRPYEQYF
TGTGCCAGCAGAGGGAAGGACAGACCTTACGAGCAGTACTTC
>NA|NA|TRBV19|TRBJ2-2
CASSPTTSYGELFF
TGTGCCAGTAGTCCGACGACTAGTTACGGGGAGCTGTTTTTT
>NA|NA|TRBV10-3|TRBJ1-5
CAISESGGEGNQPQHF
TGTGCCATCAGTGAGTCAGGAGGGGAAGGAAATCAGCCCCAGCATTTT
>NA|NA|TRBV13|TRBJ2-7
CASSPTVSSYEQYF
TGTGCCAGCAGCCCCACTGTATCCTCCTACGAGCAGTACTTC
>NA|TRBD2|TRBV2|TRBJ2-3
CASSRLASSTDTQYF
TGTGCCAGCAGTAGACTAGCGAGTAGCACAGATACGCAGTATTTT